This section outlines one T cell receptor beta chain sequence together with its context. The antigen remains unidentified. These data are taken from a study of cytotoxic CD8 clonotypes in ibrutinib-treated CLL. Method: immunoSEQ multiplex PCR; TCRdb's copy keeps in-frame clones and lacks some. Of approximately 84,000 clones in the sample, 70% to 80% were seen once. Study-wide results and caveats: The times at which samples were taken varied between sustained-remission and progressing patients. Public clonotypes proved infrequent, and on treatment they shrank or remained steady. Relative to age-matched healthy donors, clonality at baseline was higher, and it tracked circulating CD8+ T-cell counts.

The sequences come from PBMCs, collected after 12 months of ibrutinib treatment. The receptor's source is a human donor with chronic lymphocytic leukemia.

CDR3 amino acids: CAISAPVGGSYEQYF. In DNA form, the CDR3 reads TGTGCCATCAGTGCCCCGGTGGGTGGGTCCTACGAGCAGTACTTC. The chain couples TRBV10-3 to TRBJ2-7; D remains ambiguous. Trimming removed 4 bases at V and 1 base at J, with 14 bases between. Germline CDR1 is ENHRY and CDR2 is SYGVKD. This CDR3 spans 15 amino acids.